This T cell receptor beta chain came from a study of T cell responses to AZD1222 COVID-19 vaccine. Study-wide results and caveats: Unmutated regions of variants are reportedly targeted by nearly half of spike-specific TCRs.

Sequencing was performed with immunoSEQ multiplex PCR; in TCRdb, only in-frame clones are kept and a portion is missing. The repertoire has under 200,000 clones, around 88% of them found once; the top ten carry 0.85% to 1.1%. V was trimmed by 3 bases and J by 0 bases, leaving 0 bases between them. The CDR3 spans 11 residues. CDR1 and CDR2 from the germline V gene are DFQATT and SNEGSKA (reference sequence). Note on this clone: Its specificity is not known.

The source was peripheral blood, collected 28 days after the second AZD1222 dose. This TCR was recovered from an adult who received the AZD1222 COVID-19 vaccine. The chain employs TRBV20-1 and TRBJ1-3; D call uncertain. CDR3 nucleotide sequence: TGCAGTGCTAGCTCTGGAAACACCATATATTTT. Translated: CSASSGNTIYF.